The 8 T cell receptor beta chains below all came from one sample that was sequenced in a study of cytomegalovirus exposure and HLA in healthy donors. Primers: 60 Vbeta forward and 13 Jbeta reverse. Repertoires were generated with immunoSEQ multiplex PCR, while TCRdb's copy carries only in-frame clones and drops some. The repertoire holds around 170,000 clones, with approximately 78% as singletons. Sequencing was carried out using PBMCs. The origin of the receptors is a woman aged 18 to 35 in good health and CMV-seronegative.

V gene TRBV6-5 combines with J gene TRBJ2-3; D uncertain. The germline CDR1 and CDR2 sequences are MNHEY and SVGAGI. The CDR3 loop spans 13 amino acids. V lost 6 bases and J lost 4, with 11 bases in between. The CDR3 sequence: CASSRDTADTQYF. CDR3 sequence (DNA): TGTGCCAGCAGCCGTGACACGGCAGATACGCAGTATTTT.

The chain joins TRBV6-5 to TRBJ2-1; D perhaps matches TRBD2 (7 bases). The CDR3 sequence is 14 residues long. The germline V gene encodes CDR1 MNHEY and CDR2 SVGAGI. Deletions cut 3 bases from V and 8 bases from J, with 14 bases between. CDR3 in amino acids: CASSYWGGRDEQFF. CDR3 nucleotide sequence: TGTGCCAGCAGTTATTGGGGGGGCCGGGATGAGCAGTTCTTC.

The V gene is TRBV2, the J gene TRBJ2-5, with 9 bases lining up with TRBD2. The CDR3 covers 16 residues. CDR1 is SNHLY, CDR2 FYNNEI, per germline. The V segment lost 6 bases and the J segment 5 bases; nucleotides outside the gene matches: 13. CDR3 protein: CASSKVAGGFTETQYF. CDR3 DNA sequence: TGTGCCAGCAGCAAGGTTGCGGGGGGGTTTACCGAGACCCAGTACTTC.

This chain joins TRBV27 and TRBJ2-3; TRBD2 matches at 8 bases. V lost 3 bases and J lost 11; bases outside the gene matches: 13. The CDR3 extends over 15 amino acids. The germline V gene encodes CDR1 MNHEY and CDR2 SMNVEV (reference sequence). Here the CDR3 reads CASSFLAGGVGGQYF. CDR3 bases: TGTGCCAGCAGTTTTCTCGCGGGGGGTGTGGGGGGGCAGTATTTT.

The chain joins TRBV27 to TRBJ1-1; D unresolved. CDR1 is MNHEY, CDR2 SMNVEV, per germline (reference sequence). CDR3 length: 13 residues. V was clipped by 5 bases and J by 1 base, with 8 bases between them. CDR3 amino acids: CASSLGRNTEAFF. The CDR3 nucleotides are TGTGCCAGCAGTCTTGGGAGGAACACTGAAGCTTTCTTT.

The chain has TRBV29-1 and TRBJ1-2; TRBD1 matches at 9 bases. Per germline, CDR1 SQVTM and CDR2 ANQGSEA. The ends lost 4 bases at V and 4 bases at J; junction bases unmatched: 7. This CDR3 has 14 residues. The CDR3 DNA sequence: TGCAGCGTTGTTAAATTGGGACAGGGCTATGGCTACACCTTC. Its protein product is CSVVKLGQGYGYTF.

CDR3 in DNA: TGCGCCAGCAGCCCGGGACAGATAAGAGAAGAGACCCAGTACTTC. Amino acids: CASSPGQIREETQYF. V gene TRBV4-1 combines with J gene TRBJ2-5; 7 bases agree with TRBD1. The CDR3 loop spans 15 amino acids. CDR1 and CDR2 from the germline V gene are MGHRA and YSYEKL. Unmatched junction bases numbered 8, after V lost 4 bases and J lost 3 bases.

The rearrangement links TRBV30 to TRBJ2-6; D perhaps matches TRBD1 (5 bases). The germline V and J ends were trimmed by 5 bases and 4 bases, with 12 bases remaining between them. This CDR3 contains 14 residues. Per the germline V gene, CDR1 is GTSNPN and CDR2 is SVGIG (reference sequence). The CDR3 nucleotides read TGTGCCTGGGAAAGTGGGGCGGGGGCCAACGTCCTGACTTTC. Its protein product is CAWESGAGANVLTF.